The present T cell receptor (beta chain) was sequenced within a study of shared clonotypes between healthy human individuals. Overall study: CD8 memory received one plate per donor, CD8 naive two, CD4 memory three and CD4 naive three. Study findings and constraints: Rarefaction showed sorted-subset sequencing was incomplete despite large depth. Larger richness was generally estimated for naive than memory subsets.

Germline V gene lookup returns CDR1 SNHLY and CDR2 FYNNEI. Trimming removed 8 bases at V and 4 bases at J, with 24 bases between. The CDR3 is made up of 17 amino acids. As to this clone: The antigen is not known.

Deep was the level at which the assay was run. Sequenced by immunoSEQ multiplex PCR; TCRdb stores in-frame clones only, minus some. In the table there are more than 1.2 million clones, about 98.5% of which are singletons. The TCR comes from a man aged 30-40 years in good health. Sequenced input: naive CD4+ T cells sorted from blood. Subset described: CD45RA+ positively selected. V gene TRBV2 combines with J gene TRBJ2-1; a weak D match, TRBD2 (6 bases). The CDR3 bases are TGTGCCAGCGGGGGGATAGGGACCTCGGCTGGATACAATGAGCAGTTCTTC. It yields the protein CASGGIGTSAGYNEQFF.